Described below is a single TCR beta chain sequence and its context. The germline V and J ends were trimmed by 3 bases and 1 base, with 13 bases remaining between them. Germline V CDR1 and CDR2: SGHTA, FQGNSA. The CDR3 covers 16 residues. Original methodology: Reference gene primer amplification gave nucleated cell count estimates. Using immunoSEQ multiplex PCR, the repertoire was profiled, and TCRdb retains in-frame clones only, with some absent. V and J calls and clone size are copied from that table; D and trimming were computed from the DNA. The sample consists of some 140,000 clones, about four fifths of them appearing once. This sample is part of a study of blood T cell repertoires in COVID-19.

Source material: peripheral blood. The genes are TRBV7-2 and TRBJ2-1; D may be TRBD2 (6 bases). This TCR came from a woman aged 60-75 years with active or convalescent COVID-19. CDR3 sequence: CASSFSGPGSYNEQFF. CDR3 in DNA: TGTGCCAGCAGCTTTAGCGGTCCGGGTTCCTACAATGAGCAGTTCTTC.